A selection of T cell receptor beta chains follows, all from one sample in a study of blood T cell repertoires in COVID-19. This table comes from immunoSEQ multiplex PCR, and its TCRdb copy is limited to in-frame clones, with some not included. The sample shows under 50,000 clones, 80% to 90% of them seen only once. Sequenced sample: peripheral blood. These receptors were taken from a human donor in a cohort sampled during active COVID-19. Both conserved end residues are part of each CDR3. The D gene is left open where the match is weak. Only part of the rows carry a size: once, few, many, or a class if the clone is expanded.

>TRBV4-1|NA|NA|TRBJ1-2
TGCGCCAGCAGCCAGAGGGCCGGGTTCGATGGCTACACCTTC
CASSQRAGFDGYTF
>TRBV2|NA|NA|TRBJ1-1
TGTGCCAGTGAAAGGGAGGCGAACACTGAAGCTTTCTTT
CASEREANTEAFF
>TRBV6-6|once|NA|TRBJ1-6
TGTGCCAGCAGCCCAACAGGCTCCTATAATTCACCCCTCCACTTT
CASSPTGSYNSPLHF
>TRBV5-1|NA|NA|TRBJ1-1
TGCGCCAGCAGCTTGCGGGAGGGTGGTAAGAACACTGAAGCTTTCTTT
CASSLREGGKNTEAFF
>TRBV7-2|NA|TRBD1|TRBJ2-4
TGTGCCAGCAGCTTTTGGGACAGGAAAAACATTCAGTACTTC
CASSFWDRKNIQYF
>TRBV10-3|NA|NA|TRBJ1-5
TGTGCCATCAGTGACGACAGCGACAATCAGCCCCAGCATTTT
CAISDDSDNQPQHF
>TRBV29-1|NA|NA|TRBJ2-2
TGCAGCGGCTCTGGAGACCAGCTAGGGGAGCTGTTTTTT
CSGSGDQLGELFF
>TRBV19|few|TRBD2|TRBJ2-7
TGTGCCAGTAGTATCTGGGCTAGCGGGGGGCTCTACGAGCAGTACTTC
CASSIWASGGLYEQYF
>TRBV30|NA|NA|TRBJ2-7
TGTGCCTGGAGCGACAGAGCCTACGAGCAGTACTTC
CAWSDRAYEQYF
>TRBV19|once|TRBD1|TRBJ2-7
TGTGCCAGTAGTCGATCCGGGACAGGGTTGAACGAGCAGTACTTC
CASSRSGTGLNEQYF
>TRBV7-6|NA|NA|TRBJ1-4
TGTGCCAGCAGCTTAGGACAGGCTGAAAAACTGTTTTTT
CASSLGQAEKLFF
>TRBV27|NA|NA|TRBJ1-6
TGTGCCAGCAGTTCCTTCCCGATCGGGGTACATGATTCACCCCTCCACTTT
CASSSFPIGVHDSPLHF
>TRBV6-5|NA|NA|TRBJ2-1
TGTGCCACCGGTGGGCTAGCGAACTACAATGAGCAGTTCTTC
CATGGLANYNEQFF
>TRBV6-5|NA|NA|TRBJ1-5
TGTGCCAGCAGTCAAAATACAAATCAGCCCCAGCATTTT
CASSQNTNQPQHF
>TRBV6-4|NA|TRBD2|TRBJ2-3
TGTGCCAGCAGCAAAACTAGCGAAGGCACAGATACGCAGTATTTT
CASSKTSEGTDTQYF
>TRBV9|NA|NA|TRBJ2-1
TGTGCCAGCAGCGTAGTAGTGAACCCGAGCTCCTACAATGAGCAGTTCTTC
CASSVVVNPSSYNEQFF
>TRBV6-2/TRBV6-3|NA|NA|TRBJ2-1
TGTGCCAGCAGTTACTCGAGTGGGGCAAATGAGCAGTTCTTC
CASSYSSGANEQFF
>TRBV5-1|once|TRBD2|TRBJ2-3
TGCGCCAGCAGCTTGGCCCTGGGAGGGGATACGCAGTATTTT
CASSLALGGDTQYF
>TRBV12-5|NA|NA|TRBJ1-2
TGTGCTAGTGGCAAAGACGGTCTCGGGGGCTACACCTTC
CASGKDGLGGYTF
>TRBV5-1|few|NA|TRBJ1-1
TGCGCCAGCAGCTTGGCCTCTGGGGGGAGCACTGAAGCTTTCTTT
CASSLASGGSTEAFF
>TRBV21-1|NA|NA|TRBJ2-7
TGTGCCAGCAGCAGGCGCAGGGCGGTAGCCTACGAGCAGTACTTC
CASSRRRAVAYEQYF
>TRBV19|NA|NA|TRBJ1-5
TGTGCCAGCAAACACCCAGACAGAAAAAATCAGCCCCAGCATTTT
CASKHPDRKNQPQHF
>TRBV30|once|TRBD1|TRBJ1-2
TGTGCCTGGAGTGGCGACAGGGTGCGGGGCTACACCTTC
CAWSGDRVRGYTF
>TRBV7-9|NA|NA|TRBJ2-7
TGTGCCAGCAGCCGAGTCCTAGGAGGGGTCTACGAGCAGTACTTC
CASSRVLGGVYEQYF
>TRBV5-1|NA|TRBD2|TRBJ2-2
TGCGCCAGCAGCCCGTCGGGGGGTAGGTTCAACACCGGGGAGCTGTTTTTT
CASSPSGGRFNTGELFF
>TRBV7-2|NA|NA|TRBJ2-7
TGTGCCAGCAGCCAGACGGGACTGCCATACGAGCAGTACTTC
CASSQTGLPYEQYF
>TRBV12-5|NA|TRBD1|TRBJ2-7
TGTGCTAGTGGTTTGGGGGACAGGGAGCAGTACTTC
CASGLGDREQYF
>TRBV19|NA|TRBD1|TRBJ2-7
TGTGCCAGTAGTATCCCGGACAGGGGCTACGAGCAGTACTTC
CASSIPDRGYEQYF
>TRBV6-5|NA|NA|TRBJ1-1
TGTGCCAGCAGTTACCGCGGGGGGAACACTGAAGCTTTCTTT
CASSYRGGNTEAFF
>TRBV13|NA|NA|TRBJ2-6
TGTGCCAGCAGCTTAGGCCCAGTAACTGGGGCCAACGTCCTGACTTTC
CASSLGPVTGANVLTF
>TRBV30|NA|NA|TRBJ1-4
TGTGCCTGGAGTTTACCGATCTGGAGTGAAAAACTGTTTTTT
CAWSLPIWSEKLFF
>TRBV4-1|NA|NA|TRBJ2-7
TGCGCCAGCAGCCTACGGCAGGGTGGGTCCTACGAGCAGTACTTC
CASSLRQGGSYEQYF